Below, 25 T cell receptor beta chains from the same sample are listed, as sequenced in a study of blood T cell repertoires in COVID-19. This table comes from immunoSEQ multiplex PCR, and its TCRdb copy is limited to in-frame clones, with some not included. The table includes about 200,000 clones, around nine tenths detected once. The sequenced material came from peripheral blood. The source of these receptors is a man in his sixties who had recovered from COVID-19.

The chain couples TRBV2 to TRBJ2-5, with D tentatively TRBD2 (7 bases). The V gene's germline CDR1 is SNHLY and CDR2 FYNNEI. This CDR3 has 14 amino acids. Trimming left V 11 bases short and J 4 bases short, with 20 bases between. The CDR3 nucleotides are TGTGCCGGGGGGGCTAGCGAGGGCCCAGAGACCCAGTACTTC. It yields the protein CAGGASEGPETQYF.

The chain is built from TRBV4-3 and TRBJ1-2; TRBD1 matches 9 bases. This CDR3 has 14 residues. With V trimmed by 5 bases and J by 7 bases, 8 bases remained unmatched. CDR1 is LGHNA and CDR2 is YSLEER in the germline V gene. CDR3 bases: TGCGCCAGCAGCGATACAGGGGGCGCAGGTGGCTACACCTTC. Translated: CASSDTGGAGGYTF.

The V and J genes are TRBV7-9 and TRBJ1-6; D is ambiguous. The CDR3 spans 14 residues. V dropped 8 bases and J dropped 9 bases, with 17 bases sitting between them. Germline V gene lookup returns CDR1 SEHNR and CDR2 FQNEAQ (reference sequence). CDR3 residues: CASEGVEGGSPLHF. In nucleotides, the CDR3 is TGTGCCAGCGAGGGTGTAGAGGGAGGTTCACCCCTCCACTTT.

This chain joins TRBV2 and TRBJ2-3; TRBD2 matches 8 bases. The J segment lost 1 base and the V segment lost 1 base, leaving 4 bases of the junction unmatched. The CDR3 contains 16 residues. Per the germline V gene, CDR1 is SNHLY and CDR2 is FYNNEI. The CDR3 reads CASSEEAGGGTDTQYF. DNA for the CDR3: TGTGCCAGCAGTGAAGAGGCGGGAGGTGGCACAGATACGCAGTATTTT.

The chain joins TRBV10-3 to TRBJ2-5, with 10 nucleotides matching TRBD1. The CDR3 covers 14 residues. V shed 0 bases, J shed 6 bases, and the junction held 1 base outside the gene matches. The germline gives CDR1 ENHRY, CDR2 SYGVKD. The CDR3 loop is CAISESDRGQTQYF. The CDR3 DNA reads TGTGCCATCAGTGAGTCCGACAGGGGGCAGACCCAGTACTTC.

This clone was observed a few times. The chain has TRBV2 and TRBJ1-5; tentatively, D is TRBD1 (5 bases). Per germline, CDR1 SNHLY and CDR2 FYNNEI. Trimming took 7 bases from V and 4 from J, leaving 11 bases between them. CDR3 length equals 13 residues. The CDR3 sequence is CASTRQSNQPQHF. CDR3 DNA: TGTGCCAGCACTAGACAGTCTAATCAGCCCCAGCATTTT. The entire variable domain, with the rest obtained from reference TRBV2 and TRBJ1-5, is as follows: EPEVTQTPSHQVTQMGQEVILRCVPISNHLYFYWYRQILGQKVEFLVSFYNNEISEKSEIFDDQFSVERPDGSNFTLKIRSTKLEDSAMYFCASTRQSNQPQHFGDGTRLSIL.

The CDR3 sequence: CASSPGQGPVYEQYF. The CDR3 DNA sequence: TGTGCCAGCAGTCCGGGACAGGGGCCCGTCTACGAGCAGTACTTC. The chain has TRBV28 and TRBJ2-7; TRBD1 matches at 10 bases. From germline, CDR1 is MDHEN and CDR2 SYDVKM. J was trimmed by 3 bases and V by 5 bases; bases with no gene match: 7. CDR3 length equals 15 residues.

This clone was seen only once. The rearrangement uses TRBV7-2 and TRBJ1-1, with TRBD1 matching over 7 bases. CDR1 is SGHTA, CDR2 FQGNSA, per germline. Unmatched junction bases numbered 13, after V lost 3 bases and J lost 6 bases. The CDR3 consists of 16 residues. The CDR3 coding sequence is TGTGCCAGCAGCTTTAAGGAGACAGGGTACGTCTCTGAAGCTTTCTTT. This codes for CASSFKETGYVSEAFF.

This chain's CDR3 is CASSIAGNGYTF. CDR3 coding DNA: TGTGCCAGTAGTATAGCGGGGAATGGCTACACCTTC. The chain is built from TRBV19 and TRBJ1-2; D is undetermined. The CDR3 contains 12 residues. Germline V gene sequence: CDR1 LNHDA, CDR2 SQIVND (reference sequence). Deletions cut 1 base from V and 6 bases from J, with 6 bases between. Looking up the rest from reference TRBV19 and TRBJ1-2 gives the full variable domain: DGGITQSPKYLFRKEGQNVTLSCEQNLNHDAMYWYRQDPGQGLRLIYYSQIVNDFQKGDIAEGYSVSREKKESFPLTVTSAQKNPTAFYLCASSIAGNGYTFGSGTRLTVV.

The chain couples TRBV19 to TRBJ2-7; TRBD1 aligns across 9 bases. CDR1 is LNHDA and CDR2 is SQIVND in the germline V gene (reference sequence). After removal of 7 bases from V and 5 bases from J, the junction contained 6 bases not matched to a gene. The CDR3 is 13 residues long. The CDR3 sequence: CASTDRGIHEQYF. In nucleotides, the CDR3 is TGTGCCAGTACTGACAGGGGGATCCACGAGCAGTACTTC.

The rearrangement uses TRBV11-1 and TRBJ2-1, with 7 nucleotides matching TRBD2. Germline values: CDR1 SGHAT, CDR2 FQDESV (reference sequence). V gave up 5 bases and J gave up 7 bases; unmatched junction bases: 11. This CDR3 region has 15 residues. The CDR3 DNA reads as TGTGCCAGCAGCCCACCGGCGGGAGTTAGGAATGAGCAGTTCTTC. Its protein product is CASSPPAGVRNEQFF. Full variable domain (rest looked up from reference TRBV11-1 and TRBJ2-1): EAEVAQSPRYKITEKSQAVAFWCDPISGHATLYWYRQILGQGPELLVQFQDESVVDDSQLPKDRFSAERLKGVDSTLKIQPAELGDSAMYLCASSPPAGVRNEQFFGPGTRLTVL.

The rearrangement uses TRBV5-1 and TRBJ2-1; 8 bases agree with TRBD1. Germline V gives CDR1 SGHRS, CDR2 YFSETQ. The CDR3 length is 16 residues. Trimming cost V 4 bases and J 0 bases; bases outside gene matches: 6. The CDR3: CASSLDRGSSYNEQFF. The CDR3 nucleotides read TGCGCCAGCAGCCTCGACAGGGGTAGCTCCTACAATGAGCAGTTCTTC.

The gene calls are TRBV5-5 and TRBJ1-2; D gene unclear. V lost 0 bases and J 6 bases, leaving 12 bases between the germline ends. The germline V gene encodes CDR1 SGHKS and CDR2 YYEKEE (reference sequence). This CDR3 comprises 14 residues. The CDR3 protein is CASSLVVLTNGYTF. In nucleotides, the CDR3 is TGTGCCAGCAGCTTGGTGGTTCTAACTAATGGCTACACCTTC.

The rearrangement uses TRBV6-5 and TRBJ2-7, with TRBD2 identical over 10 bases. Trimming cost V 2 bases and J 3 bases; bases outside gene matches: 4. Germline CDR1 reads MNHEY; CDR2 reads SVGAGI. This CDR3 has 15 amino acids. CDR3 DNA: TGTGCCAGCAGTTACGGGTCTAGCGGGGGCTACGAGCAGTACTTC. Translating it yields CASSYGSSGGYEQYF.

This chain uses TRBV19 with TRBJ2-7; weak D call: TRBD1 (6 bases). Germline assignment: CDR1 LNHDA and CDR2 SQIVND (reference sequence). The V and J ends lost 6 bases and 4 bases respectively, with 13 bases between them. CDR3 length equals 13 residues. The CDR3 DNA follows: TGTGCCAGTAGCACAGGGTTCCCGTACGAGCAGTACTTC. Translated: CASSTGFPYEQYF.

The chain links TRBV6-7 to TRBJ2-7, with TRBD1 identical over 7 bases. TRBV6-7 belongs to the ORF category, with a function that is uncertain. With 5 bases clipped from V and 2 bases from J, the junction kept 9 bases outside the gene matches. There are 15 residues in the CDR3. CDR3 nucleotides: TGTGCCAGCAGTCCATTCAGGGGGATTCCCTACGAGCAGTACTTC. It yields the protein CASSPFRGIPYEQYF.

The chain has TRBV18 and TRBJ2-3; 7 bases fit TRBD2. V lost 0 bases, J lost 2 bases, and 5 bases stayed unmatched. Germline CDR1 and CDR2: KGHSH and LQKENI. The CDR3 totals 16 residues. Here the CDR3 reads CASSPPSGLDTDTQYF. CDR3 DNA sequence: TGTGCCAGCTCACCACCTAGCGGACTAGACACAGATACGCAGTATTTT. Drawing the rest from reference TRBV18 and TRBJ2-3, the complete variable domain is NAGVMQNPRHLVRRRGQEARLRCSPMKGHSHVYWYRQLPEEGLKFMVYLQKENIIDESGMPKERFSAEFPKEGPSILRIQQVVRGDSAAYFCASSPPSGLDTDTQYFGPGTRLTVL.

The V gene is TRBV6-5, the J gene TRBJ1-2, with TRBD1 matching over 8 bases. J gave up 6 bases and V 4 bases, and 10 bases lay outside the gene matches. Per germline, CDR1 MNHEY and CDR2 SVGAGI. The CDR3 contains 15 residues. The CDR3 DNA reads as TGTGCCAGCAGTTCCCTCGGACAGGGAAGGAATGGCTACACCTTC. Its protein is CASSSLGQGRNGYTF.

V and J are TRBV7-2 and TRBJ1-2; D gene uncertain. This CDR3 contains 14 residues. Germline values: CDR1 SGHTA, CDR2 FQGNSA. The ends were cut back, 1 base at V and 4 bases at J, with 10 bases in the middle. CDR3: CASSLVGSLYGYTF. DNA of the CDR3: TGTGCCAGCAGCTTAGTGGGGAGTCTCTATGGCTACACCTTC. The whole variable domain, remainder taken from reference TRBV7-2 and TRBJ1-2, is GAGVSQSPSNKVTEKGKDVELRCDPISGHTALYWYRQSLGQGLEFLIYFQGNSAPDKSGLPSDRFSAERTGGSVSTLTIQRTQQEDSAVYLCASSLVGSLYGYTFGSGTRLTVV.

The gene calls are TRBV20-1 and TRBJ2-3; tentatively, D is TRBD1 (6 bases). From germline, CDR1 is DFQATT and CDR2 SNEGSKA (reference sequence). The CDR3 runs to 11 residues. The chain's CDR3 is CSLLTGDTQYF. The CDR3 region has the DNA TGCAGCCTCCTCACAGGGGATACGCAGTATTTT.

This chain connects TRBV24-1 to TRBJ2-6; D uncertain. Germline CDR1 is KGHDR and CDR2 is SFDVKD. V shed 5 bases and J shed 0 bases, with 7 bases lying between them. The CDR3 runs to 15 residues. The CDR3 nucleotides read TGTGCCACCAGTGTAGTAGCCTCTGGGGCCAACGTCCTGACTTTC. Protein: CATSVVASGANVLTF.

This chain connects TRBV27 to TRBJ1-5; 8 bases match TRBD1. Germline CDR1 MNHEY, CDR2 SMNVEV (reference sequence). CDR3 length: 15 residues. V was clipped by 2 bases and J by 6 bases; unmatched bases: 6. CDR3 DNA: TGTGCCAGCAGTTTACGGCAGGGGGCTCGTCAGCCCCAGCATTTT. Translated, it gives CASSLRQGARQPQHF.

The chain links TRBV5-1 to TRBJ1-5, with D unresolved. The CDR3 spans 13 residues. Germline lookup yields CDR1 SGHRS and CDR2 YFSETQ. The germline V and J ends were trimmed by 4 bases and 3 bases, with 8 bases remaining between them. The CDR3 sequence is CASSGQPNQPQHF. The CDR3 DNA reads TGCGCCAGCAGCGGGCAGCCCAATCAGCCCCAGCATTTT.

CDR3 DNA sequence: TGTGCCATCAGTGTTGGGACAGGGAACTATGGCTACACCTTC. It specifies CAISVGTGNYGYTF. The rearrangement links TRBV10-3 to TRBJ1-2; 9 positions match TRBD1. The CDR3 totals 14 residues. In germline, CDR1 is ENHRY, CDR2 SYGVKD. Trimming took 4 bases from V and 2 from J; bases not matched to a gene: 2.

This clone was detected only once. The chain employs TRBV6-4 and TRBJ1-4; 9 nucleotides agree with TRBD1. The CDR3 consists of 15 residues. V was clipped by 2 bases and J by 8 bases; unmatched bases: 6. From germline, CDR1 is MRHNA and CDR2 SNTAGT. The CDR3 spells CASSDTRDRAEKLFF. Here the CDR3 DNA reads TGTGCCAGCAGTGACACCCGGGACAGGGCGGAAAAACTGTTTTTT.